This T cell receptor (beta chain) was obtained from a study of T cell responses to AZD1222 COVID-19 vaccine. Study results and limitations: Repertoires were collected only later (after the peak T cell response had occurred).

Clones were read by immunoSEQ multiplex PCR, and TCRdb kept only the in-frame ones, dropping some. There are some 56,000 clones in the sample; 80% to 90% occur only once, and roughly 16% lies in the top ten. Points on this clone: What it binds is not known.

This CDR3 region has 16 residues. The V segment lost 2 bases and the J segment 3 bases; nucleotides outside the gene matches: 6. Germline lookup yields CDR1 LGHDT and CDR2 YNNKEL (reference sequence). Specimen: peripheral blood, collected on day 0 of AZD1222 vaccination. This rearrangement joins TRBV3-1 (or the pseudogene TRBV3-2) to TRBJ2-3, with 9 positions matching TRBD1. This TCR came from an adult in good health. The CDR3 loop reads CASSQRRTGETDTQYF. CDR3 sequence (DNA): TGTGCCAGCAGCCAACGACGGACAGGGGAAACAGATACGCAGTATTTT.